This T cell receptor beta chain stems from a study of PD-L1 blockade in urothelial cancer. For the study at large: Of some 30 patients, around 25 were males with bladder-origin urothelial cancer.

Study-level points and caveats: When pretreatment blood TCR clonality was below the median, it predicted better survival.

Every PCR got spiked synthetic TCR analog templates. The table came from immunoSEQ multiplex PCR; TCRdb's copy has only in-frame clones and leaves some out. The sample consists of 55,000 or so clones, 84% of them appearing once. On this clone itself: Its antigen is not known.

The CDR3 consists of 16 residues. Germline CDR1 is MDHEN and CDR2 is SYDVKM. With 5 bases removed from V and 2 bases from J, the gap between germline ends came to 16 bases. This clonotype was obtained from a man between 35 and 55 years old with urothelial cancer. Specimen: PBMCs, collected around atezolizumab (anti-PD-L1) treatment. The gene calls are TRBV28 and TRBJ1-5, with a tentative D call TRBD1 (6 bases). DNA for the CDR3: TGTGCCAGCAGTCTTGGGGTGGCAGGGGGCAATCAGCCCCAGCATTTT. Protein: CASSLGVAGGNQPQHF.